This record concerns one TCR beta chain sequence. Its antigen is currently unknown. The data stem from a study of T cell responses to AZD1222 COVID-19 vaccine. CDR3 length: 18 residues. Germline lookup yields CDR1 SGHAT and CDR2 FQNNGV. V lost 0 bases and J lost 2; bases outside the gene matches: 12. Assay: immunoSEQ multiplex PCR; the TCRdb copy retains only in-frame clones and omits some. Of 150,000 to 200,000 clones listed, about 90% were seen once; the top ten hold 1.3%. Study-level results: The study reported that nearly half of spike-specific TCRs target unmutated variant regions.

The clonotype was recovered from an adult who received the AZD1222 COVID-19 vaccine. This specimen was peripheral blood, taken 28 days after the second AZD1222 dose. The chain employs TRBV11-2 and TRBJ1-2; 7 bases are shared with TRBD1. CDR3 DNA: TGTGCCAGCAGCTTAGAGGCCTGGGGACAGCTCGGCAACTATGGCTACACCTTC. Translated, it gives CASSLEAWGQLGNYGYTF.